These 18 T cell receptor beta chains originate from one sample sequenced in a study of PD-L1 blockade in urothelial cancer. TCRdb's table, derived via immunoSEQ multiplex PCR, lists solely in-frame clones and lacks some. The sample has around 46,000 clones; roughly four fifths are singletons. Indicated time point: peripheral blood 6 weeks after treatment start. Sequences were derived from PBMCs, sampled around atezolizumab (anti-PD-L1) treatment. These receptors were taken from a man aged 55-75 years with urothelial cancer.

A single count supports this clone. CDR3 sequence: CASSPSPGSSYNEQFF. CDR3 DNA sequence: TGTGCCAGCAGCCCCAGCCCGGGGAGCTCCTACAATGAGCAGTTCTTC. The chain uses TRBV7-9 and TRBJ2-1; perhaps TRBD2 as D (5 bases). Deletions cut 5 bases from V and 0 bases from J, with 14 bases between. The CDR3 contains 16 residues. Per the germline V gene, CDR1 is SEHNR and CDR2 is FQNEAQ (reference sequence).

This chain uses TRBV10-2 with TRBJ2-5, with D perhaps matching TRBD2 (5 bases). V lost 4 bases and J 0 bases, leaving 12 bases between the germline ends. In germline, CDR1 is WSHSY, CDR2 SAAADI. This CDR3 comprises 15 residues. This chain's CDR3 is CASSGRSLNQETQYF. The CDR3 DNA sequence: TGCGCCAGCAGTGGGAGGTCGCTCAACCAAGAGACCCAGTACTTC.

The rearrangement links TRBV5-4 to TRBJ2-1; D possibly corresponds to TRBD1 (7 bases). Germline values: CDR1 SGHNT, CDR2 YYREEE (reference sequence). Trimming removed 0 bases from V and 7 bases from J, with 14 bases in between. This CDR3 region has 15 residues. CDR3 nucleotide sequence: TGTGCCAGCAGCTTGGGCAGGGGGGTGACAAATGAGCAGTTCTTC. Translation gives CASSLGRGVTNEQFF.

V gene TRBV7-2 combines with J gene TRBJ2-7; 7 nucleotides align to TRBD1. Trimming removed 4 bases from V and 0 bases from J; junction bases left unmatched: 6. CDR1 SGHTA and CDR2 FQGNSA come from the germline V gene. CDR3 size: 15 residues. Written as DNA, the CDR3 is TGTGCCAGCAGCTCCACCGGGACAGCCTCCTACGAGCAGTACTTC. Its protein product is CASSSTGTASYEQYF.

The V call is TRBV15, the J call TRBJ1-3; D not certain. V shed 2 bases and J shed 4 bases, with 9 bases lying between them. Germline lookup yields CDR1 LNHNV and CDR2 YYDKDF (reference sequence). The CDR3 has 14 amino acids. CDR3 loop: CATSRQISGNTIYF. The CDR3 coding sequence is TGTGCCACCAGCAGACAGATTTCGGGAAACACCATATATTTT.

V is TRBV27 and J is TRBJ2-3, with D perhaps TRBD2 (6 bases). Germline CDR1 and CDR2: MNHEY and SMNVEV (reference sequence). CDR3 length: 13 amino acids. V shed 2 bases and J shed 6 bases, with 9 bases lying between them. The CDR3 DNA is TGTGCCAGCAGTTTAGCGGGGAGTGATACGCAGTATTTT. Amino acid sequence: CASSLAGSDTQYF.

The chain recombines TRBV7-9 with TRBJ1-3; D is undetermined. Germline CDR1 SEHNR, CDR2 FQNEAQ (reference sequence). The V end was cut by 6 bases, the J end by 0 bases, with 12 bases between. The CDR3 covers 15 residues. The chain's CDR3 is CASSTDGLSGNTIYF. The CDR3 nucleotides are TGTGCCAGCAGTACAGACGGCCTCTCTGGAAACACCATATATTTT.

The J gene is TRBJ2-1, the V gene TRBV20-1; a possible D gene is TRBD1 (6 bases). The CDR3 sequence is 10 residues long. The V and J ends lost 7 bases and 7 bases respectively, with 8 bases between them. CDR1 and CDR2 from the germline V gene are DFQATT and SNEGSKA (reference sequence). The CDR3 protein is CSGQGNEQFF. Here the CDR3 DNA reads TGCAGTGGGCAGGGGAATGAGCAGTTCTTC.

The V and J genes are TRBV7-6 and TRBJ2-1, with 7 bases that match TRBD1. The V and J ends lost 5 bases and 5 bases, in that order; junction bases with no gene match: 6. The length of the CDR3 is 14 residues. Germline lookup yields CDR1 SGHVS and CDR2 FNYEAQ. The CDR3: CASSPATGDNEQFF. Written as DNA, the CDR3 is TGTGCCAGCAGCCCTGCTACAGGGGACAATGAGCAGTTCTTC.

The V gene is TRBV7-2, the J gene TRBJ2-3, with no clear D. The CDR3 has 14 residues. CDR1 SGHTA and CDR2 FQGNSA come from the germline V gene. Trimming cost V 5 bases and J 0 bases, with 9 bases left between them. The CDR3 bases are TGTGCCAGCAGCCGCCTGACTAGCACAGATACGCAGTATTTT. Its translation is CASSRLTSTDTQYF.

The gene calls are TRBV7-9 and TRBJ1-5, with D unclear. In germline, CDR1 is SEHNR, CDR2 FQNEAQ (reference sequence). CDR3 size: 13 residues. Trimming stripped 5 bases from V and 0 bases from J, with 5 bases between. DNA for the CDR3: TGTGCCAGCAGCGTATCTAGCAATCAGCCCCAGCATTTT. This encodes CASSVSSNQPQHF.

This clone showed up just a few times. The chain employs TRBV30 and TRBJ1-1, with TRBD1 identical over 7 bases. The CDR3 extends over 17 amino acids. CDR1 and CDR2 from the germline V gene are GTSNPN and SVGIG (reference sequence). The junction had 17 bases not matched to a gene; V was cut back by 3 bases and J by 4 bases. As DNA, the CDR3 is TGTGCCTGGAGACCTAGACAGGGCCTTGGAGTGGGCACTGAAGCTTTCTTT. Protein product: CAWRPRQGLGVGTEAFF.

The rearrangement joins TRBV19 to TRBJ1-2, with TRBD1 matching over 7 bases. Trimming cost V 9 bases and J 0 bases; bases outside gene matches: 4. This CDR3 is 13 amino acids long. Germline-derived CDR1 and CDR2 are LNHDA and SQIVND (reference sequence). The CDR3, as DNA: TGTGCCAGCCGGGGGACAGCTAACTATGGCTACACCTTC. Translated, it gives CASRGTANYGYTF.

The DNA for the CDR3 is TGTGCCAGCAGCTTTCTAGGGACAGGGGTGGACGAGCAGTACTTC. Translated: CASSFLGTGVDEQYF. The genes are TRBV5-6 and TRBJ2-7; 10 bases map to TRBD1. The J segment lost 5 bases and the V segment lost 2 bases, leaving 7 bases of the junction unmatched. The germline CDR1 and CDR2 sequences are SGHDT and YYEEEE. This CDR3 is built from 15 residues.

This CDR3 reads CASRRTGDGYTF. DNA for the CDR3: TGTGCCAGCAGGAGGACAGGGGACGGCTACACCTTC. The chain joins TRBV6-5 to TRBJ1-2; 9 nucleotides match TRBD1. The V and J ends lost 6 bases and 8 bases, in that order; junction bases with no gene match: 4. From germline, CDR1 is MNHEY and CDR2 SVGAGI. There are 12 residues in the CDR3.

The gene calls are TRBV19 and TRBJ1-5; 8 bases agree with TRBD1. V dropped 3 bases and J dropped 0; count of bases not matched to a gene: 10. Germline CDR1 LNHDA, CDR2 SQIVND (reference sequence). The CDR3 extends over 18 amino acids. CDR3 amino acids: CASSMYGQGGISNQPQHF. The CDR3 DNA reads as TGTGCCAGTAGTATGTATGGACAGGGCGGGATTAGCAATCAGCCCCAGCATTTT.

The chain joins TRBV27 to TRBJ2-2, with D perhaps TRBD2 (5 bases). Germline V gene lookup returns CDR1 MNHEY and CDR2 SMNVEV (reference sequence). This CDR3 contains 16 residues. The V gene lost 5 bases and the J gene lost 4 bases, with 17 bases spanning the gap. CDR3 nucleotide sequence: TGTGCCAGCAGTCCTTCCCTACTAGGTTCCACCGGGGAGCTGTTTTTT. It translates to CASSPSLLGSTGELFF.

The rearrangement links TRBV28 to TRBJ2-1; 10 nucleotides agree with TRBD2. In germline, CDR1 is MDHEN, CDR2 SYDVKM. The CDR3 length is 15 residues. J was trimmed by 6 bases and V by 2 bases; bases with no gene match: 4. The CDR3 spells CASSLVGLASNEQFF. The DNA of the CDR3 is TGTGCCAGCAGTTTAGTGGGACTAGCGAGCAATGAGCAGTTCTTC.